This T cell receptor beta chain was identified during a study of OX40 agonist ivuxolimab in advanced cancers. Study summary: Given to patients was ivuxolimab, an agonistic anti-OX40 (CD134) antibody. The group had a mean age of approximately 60 years, ranged from roughly 23 to 79, and was roughly 80% male.

The timepoints at which blood was sampled were baseline, cycle 4 day 1, and cycle 7 day 1. Generated by immunoSEQ multiplex PCR, the TCRdb table keeps only in-frame clones and is missing some. Among 99,000 or so clones listed, 90% to 95% were seen once. This CDR3 contains 14 residues. Deletions cut 1 base from V and 3 bases from J, with 8 bases between. The germline V gene encodes CDR1 SGHVS and CDR2 FNYEAQ. This clone was seen more than once but under ten times. The chain has TRBV7-6 and TRBJ2-3; either TRBD1 or TRBD2 may fit D (5 bases each). This sample comprised CD4+ or CD8+ T cells sorted from blood, obtained in a trial of the OX40 agonist ivuxolimab. The TCR sequence derives from an adult with an advanced solid tumor such as melanoma, head and neck, liver or kidney cancer. CDR3 DNA sequence: TGTGCCAGCAGCTTAGGGGGGACGACAGATACGCAGTATTTT. Its protein product is CASSLGGTTDTQYF.